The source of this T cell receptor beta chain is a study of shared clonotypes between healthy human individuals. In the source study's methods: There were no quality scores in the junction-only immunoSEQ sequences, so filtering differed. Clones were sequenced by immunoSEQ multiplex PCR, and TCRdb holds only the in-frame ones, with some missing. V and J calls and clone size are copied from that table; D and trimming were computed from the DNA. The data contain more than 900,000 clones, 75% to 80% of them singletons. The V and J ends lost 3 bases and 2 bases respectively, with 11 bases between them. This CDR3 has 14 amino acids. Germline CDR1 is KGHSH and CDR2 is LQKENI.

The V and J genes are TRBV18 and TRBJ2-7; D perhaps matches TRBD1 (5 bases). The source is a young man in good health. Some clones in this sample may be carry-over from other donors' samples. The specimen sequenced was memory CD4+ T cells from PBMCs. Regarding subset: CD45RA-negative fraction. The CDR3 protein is CASSPQGHTYEQYF. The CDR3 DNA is TGTGCCAGCTCACCTCAGGGCCACACCTACGAGCAGTACTTC.